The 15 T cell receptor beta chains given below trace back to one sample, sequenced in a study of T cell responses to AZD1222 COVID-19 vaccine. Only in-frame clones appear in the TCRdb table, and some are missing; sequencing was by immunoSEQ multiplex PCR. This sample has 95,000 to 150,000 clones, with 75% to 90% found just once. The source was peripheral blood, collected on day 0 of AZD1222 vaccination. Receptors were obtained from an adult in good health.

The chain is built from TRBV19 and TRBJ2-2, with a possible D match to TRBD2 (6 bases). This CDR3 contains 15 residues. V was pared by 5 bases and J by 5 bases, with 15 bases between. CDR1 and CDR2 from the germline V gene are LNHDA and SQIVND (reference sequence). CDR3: CASSPPGGRTGELFF. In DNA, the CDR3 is TGTGCCAGTAGTCCCCCCGGTGGGAGGACCGGGGAGCTGTTTTTT. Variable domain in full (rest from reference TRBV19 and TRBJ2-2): DGGITQSPKYLFRKEGQNVTLSCEQNLNHDAMYWYRQDPGQGLRLIYYSQIVNDFQKGDIAEGYSVSREKKESFPLTVTSAQKNPTAFYLCASSPPGGRTGELFFGEGSRLTVL.

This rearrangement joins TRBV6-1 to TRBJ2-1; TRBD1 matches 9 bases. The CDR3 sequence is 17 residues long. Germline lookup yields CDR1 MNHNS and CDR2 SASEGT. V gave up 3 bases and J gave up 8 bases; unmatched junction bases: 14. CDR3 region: CASSDLQGAELVYEQFF. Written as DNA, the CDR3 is TGTGCCAGCAGTGATCTACAGGGGGCGGAACTAGTGTATGAGCAGTTCTTC.

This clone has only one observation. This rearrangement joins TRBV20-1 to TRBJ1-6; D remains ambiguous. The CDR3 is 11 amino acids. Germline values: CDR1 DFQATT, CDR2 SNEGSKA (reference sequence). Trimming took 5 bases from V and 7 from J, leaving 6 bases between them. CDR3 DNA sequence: TGCAGTGCTGGACGGAATTCACCCCTCCACTTT. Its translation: CSAGRNSPLHF.

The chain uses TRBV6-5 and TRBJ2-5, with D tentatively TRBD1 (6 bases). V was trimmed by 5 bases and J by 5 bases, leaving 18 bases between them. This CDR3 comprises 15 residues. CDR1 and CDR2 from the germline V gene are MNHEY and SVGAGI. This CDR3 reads CASSRDTYQGETQYF. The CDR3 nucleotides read TGTGCCAGCAGTAGGGACACTTACCAAGGGGAGACCCAGTACTTC.

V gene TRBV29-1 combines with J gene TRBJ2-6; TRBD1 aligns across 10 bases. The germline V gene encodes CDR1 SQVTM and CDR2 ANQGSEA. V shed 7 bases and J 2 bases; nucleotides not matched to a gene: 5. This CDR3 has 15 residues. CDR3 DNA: TGCAGCGCCCGGACAGGGGGGACTGGGGCCAACGTCCTGACTTTC. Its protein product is CSARTGGTGANVLTF.

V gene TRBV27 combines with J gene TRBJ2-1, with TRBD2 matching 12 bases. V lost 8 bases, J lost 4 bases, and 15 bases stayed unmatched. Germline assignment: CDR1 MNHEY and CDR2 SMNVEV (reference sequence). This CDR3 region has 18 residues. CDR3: CASVSSGRALGIYNEQFF. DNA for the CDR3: TGTGCCAGCGTTTCTAGCGGGAGGGCCCTCGGGATATACAATGAGCAGTTCTTC.

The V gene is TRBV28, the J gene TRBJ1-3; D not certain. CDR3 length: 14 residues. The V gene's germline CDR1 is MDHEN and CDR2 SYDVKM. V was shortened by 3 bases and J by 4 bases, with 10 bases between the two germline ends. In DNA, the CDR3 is TGTGCCAGCAGTTTGGGATGGGTGGGAAACACCATATATTTT. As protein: CASSLGWVGNTIYF.

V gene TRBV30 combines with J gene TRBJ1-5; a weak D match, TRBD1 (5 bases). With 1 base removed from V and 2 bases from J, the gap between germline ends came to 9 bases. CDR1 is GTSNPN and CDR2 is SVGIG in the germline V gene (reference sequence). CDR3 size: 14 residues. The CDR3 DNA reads TGTGCCTGGAGTGGGACATCGGGCAATCAGCCCCAGCATTTT. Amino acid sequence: CAWSGTSGNQPQHF.

CDR3 in amino acids: CASSLYLAASTDTQYF. The CDR3 nucleotides read TGTGCCAGCAGCTTATATCTAGCGGCTAGCACAGATACGCAGTATTTT. The chain combines TRBV7-9 with TRBJ2-3; 7 bases map to TRBD2. Germline CDR1 SEHNR, CDR2 FQNEAQ (reference sequence). Losses at the gene ends were 2 bases for V and 0 bases for J; bases not matched to a gene: 5. The CDR3 runs 16 residues.

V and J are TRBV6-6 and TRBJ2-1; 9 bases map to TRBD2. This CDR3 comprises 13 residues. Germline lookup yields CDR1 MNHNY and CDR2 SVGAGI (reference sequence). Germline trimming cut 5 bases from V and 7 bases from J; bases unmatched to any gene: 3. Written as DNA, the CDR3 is TGTGCCAGCAGTAGCCTAGCGGGGAATGAGCAGTTCTTC. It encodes CASSSLAGNEQFF.

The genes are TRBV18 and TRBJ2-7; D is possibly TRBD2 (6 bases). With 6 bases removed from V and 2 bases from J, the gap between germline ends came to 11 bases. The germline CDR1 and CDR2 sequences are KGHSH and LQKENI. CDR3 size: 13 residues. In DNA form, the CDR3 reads TGTGCCAGCTCTCCCGGGAGTCCCTACGAGCAGTACTTC. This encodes CASSPGSPYEQYF. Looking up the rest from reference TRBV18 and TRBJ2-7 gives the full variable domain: NAGVMQNPRHLVRRRGQEARLRCSPMKGHSHVYWYRQLPEEGLKFMVYLQKENIIDESGMPKERFSAEFPKEGPSILRIQQVVRGDSAAYFCASSPGSPYEQYFGPGTRLTVT.

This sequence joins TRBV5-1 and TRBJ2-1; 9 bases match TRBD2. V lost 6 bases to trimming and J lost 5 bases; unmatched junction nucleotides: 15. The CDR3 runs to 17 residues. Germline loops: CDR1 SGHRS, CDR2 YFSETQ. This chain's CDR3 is CASKPNTGTSFHNEQFF. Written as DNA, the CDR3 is TGCGCCAGCAAGCCTAATACCGGGACTAGCTTCCACAATGAGCAGTTCTTC.

The CDR3 spells CSVEPPPAGGRYEQYF. CDR3 DNA sequence: TGCAGCGTTGAACCCCCTCCGGCGGGAGGAAGGTACGAGCAGTACTTC. This chain uses TRBV29-1 with TRBJ2-7, with 8 bases fitting TRBD2. This CDR3 is built from 16 residues. Losses at the gene ends were 2 bases for V and 4 bases for J; bases not matched to a gene: 13. Germline V gene lookup returns CDR1 SQVTM and CDR2 ANQGSEA.

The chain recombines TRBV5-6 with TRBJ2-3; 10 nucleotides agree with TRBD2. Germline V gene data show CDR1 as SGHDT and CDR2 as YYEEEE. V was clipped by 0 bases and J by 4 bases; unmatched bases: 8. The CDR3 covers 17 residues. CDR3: CASSLGLASGSADTQYF. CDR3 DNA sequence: TGTGCCAGCAGCTTGGGGTTGGCTAGCGGGAGTGCAGATACGCAGTATTTT.

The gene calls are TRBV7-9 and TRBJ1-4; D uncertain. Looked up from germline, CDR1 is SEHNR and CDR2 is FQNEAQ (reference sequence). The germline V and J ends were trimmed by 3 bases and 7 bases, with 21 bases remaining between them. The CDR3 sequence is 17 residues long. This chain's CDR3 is CASSFGVGNNVGEKLFF. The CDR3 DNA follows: TGTGCCAGCAGCTTCGGAGTGGGGAATAATGTGGGTGAAAAACTGTTTTTT.